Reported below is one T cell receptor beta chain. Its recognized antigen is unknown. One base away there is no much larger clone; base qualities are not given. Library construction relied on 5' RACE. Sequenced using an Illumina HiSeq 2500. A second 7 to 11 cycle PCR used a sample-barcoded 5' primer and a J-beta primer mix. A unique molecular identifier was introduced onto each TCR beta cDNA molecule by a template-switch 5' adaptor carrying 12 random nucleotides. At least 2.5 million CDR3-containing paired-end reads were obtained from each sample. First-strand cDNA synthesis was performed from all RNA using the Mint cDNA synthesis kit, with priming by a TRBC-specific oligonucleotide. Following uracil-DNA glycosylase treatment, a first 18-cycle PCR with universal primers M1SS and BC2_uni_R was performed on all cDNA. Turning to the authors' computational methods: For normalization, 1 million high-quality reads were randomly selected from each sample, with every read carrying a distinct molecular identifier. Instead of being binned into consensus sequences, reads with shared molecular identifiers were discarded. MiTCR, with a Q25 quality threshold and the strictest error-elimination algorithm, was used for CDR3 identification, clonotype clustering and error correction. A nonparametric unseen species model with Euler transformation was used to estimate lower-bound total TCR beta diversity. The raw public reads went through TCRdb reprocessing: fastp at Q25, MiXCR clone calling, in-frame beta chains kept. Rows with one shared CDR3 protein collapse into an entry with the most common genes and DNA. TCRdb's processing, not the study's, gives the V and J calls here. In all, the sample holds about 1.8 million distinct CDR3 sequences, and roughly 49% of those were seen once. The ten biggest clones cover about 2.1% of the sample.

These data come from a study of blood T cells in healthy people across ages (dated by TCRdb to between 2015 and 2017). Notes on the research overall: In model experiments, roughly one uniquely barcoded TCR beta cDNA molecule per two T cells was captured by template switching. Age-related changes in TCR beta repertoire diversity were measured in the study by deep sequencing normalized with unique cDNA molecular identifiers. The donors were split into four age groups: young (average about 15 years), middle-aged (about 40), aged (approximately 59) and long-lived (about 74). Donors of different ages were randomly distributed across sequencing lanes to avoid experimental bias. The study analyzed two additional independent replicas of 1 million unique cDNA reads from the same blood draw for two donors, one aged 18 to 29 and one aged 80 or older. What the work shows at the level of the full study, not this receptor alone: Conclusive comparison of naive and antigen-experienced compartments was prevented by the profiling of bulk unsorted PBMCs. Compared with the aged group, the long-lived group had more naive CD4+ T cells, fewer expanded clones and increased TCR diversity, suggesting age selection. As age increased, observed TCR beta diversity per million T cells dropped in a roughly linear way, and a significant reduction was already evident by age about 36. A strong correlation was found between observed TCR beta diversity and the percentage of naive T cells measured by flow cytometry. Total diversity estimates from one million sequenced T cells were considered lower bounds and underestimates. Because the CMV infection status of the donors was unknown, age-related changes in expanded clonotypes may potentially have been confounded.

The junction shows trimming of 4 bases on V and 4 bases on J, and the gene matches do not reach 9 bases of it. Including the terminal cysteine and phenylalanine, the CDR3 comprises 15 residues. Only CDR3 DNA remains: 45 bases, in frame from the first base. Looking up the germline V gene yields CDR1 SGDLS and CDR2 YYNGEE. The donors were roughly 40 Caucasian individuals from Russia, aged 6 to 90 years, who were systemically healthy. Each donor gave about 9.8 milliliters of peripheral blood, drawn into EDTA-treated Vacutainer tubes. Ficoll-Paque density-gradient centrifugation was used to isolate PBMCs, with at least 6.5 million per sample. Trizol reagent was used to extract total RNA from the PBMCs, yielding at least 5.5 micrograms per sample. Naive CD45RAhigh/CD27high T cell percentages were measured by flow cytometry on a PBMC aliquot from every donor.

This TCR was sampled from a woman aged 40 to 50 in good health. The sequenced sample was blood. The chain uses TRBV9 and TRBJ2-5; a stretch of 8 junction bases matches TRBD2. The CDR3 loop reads CASSRRGGSPETQYF. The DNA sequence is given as TGTGCCAGCAGCAGACGGGGGGGTTCCCCAGAGACCCAGTACTTC.